This T cell receptor (beta chain) derives from a study of blood T cell repertoires in COVID-19. This table comes from immunoSEQ multiplex PCR, and its TCRdb copy is limited to in-frame clones, with some not included. Counted here are roughly 260,000 clones, around 90% occurring once; the ten biggest clones make up roughly 3.9%. The ends lost 7 bases at V and 1 base at J; junction bases unmatched: 8. Germline assignment: CDR1 SGHVS and CDR2 FQNEAQ. This CDR3 comprises 16 residues. The V and J genes are TRBV7-8 and TRBJ2-2; 8 bases align to TRBD1. What was sequenced was peripheral blood. The sequence was obtained from a man aged 60-69 years who had recovered from COVID-19. The CDR3 region is CASTPAGGQNTGELFF. The CDR3 DNA reads as TGTGCCAGCACCCCGGCAGGGGGCCAGAACACCGGGGAGCTGTTTTTT.